This TCR beta chain was sequenced during a study of blood T cell repertoires in COVID-19. Sequencing was performed with immunoSEQ multiplex PCR; in TCRdb, only in-frame clones are kept and a portion is missing. The sample has about 180,000 clones, 65% to 90% seen once. The germline V gene has CDR1 LNHDA and CDR2 SQIVND (reference sequence). The V end was cut by 2 bases, the J end by 0 bases, with 7 bases between. The CDR3 spans 14 residues. The rearrangement links TRBV19 to TRBJ1-1; D may be TRBD1 (5 bases). The receptor's source is a human donor in a cohort sampled during active COVID-19. Source material: peripheral blood. The CDR3 nucleotides read TGTGCCAGTAGTATACAGGGTATGAACACTGAAGCTTTCTTT. Translating gives CASSIQGMNTEAFF.